The 10 T cell receptor beta chains below were found in one sample sequenced in a study of T cells in Graves' hyperthyroidism and ophthalmopathy. The TCR beta CDR3 regions underwent amplification using RNA transcripts as the source. In the first-round RT-PCR of the TCR CDR3, the HTBI primer set was used. TCRdb recomputed calls from the multiplex PCR reads with MiXCR, one row per CDR3 protein. Of a few hundred thousand distinct CDR3 sequences listed, around 20% were seen once; the top ten hold 35% to 45%. Sequenced: blood. The receptors stem from a man aged 18 to 29 with Graves' ophthalmopathy.

The CDR3 is CASSPWTSEYTGELFF. In nucleotides, the CDR3 is TGTGCCAGCTCACCGTGGACTAGCGAGTACACCGGGGAGCTGTTTTTT. The chain links TRBV18 to TRBJ2-2; 9 bases align to TRBD2. Germline V gives CDR1 KGHSH, CDR2 LQKENI. The CDR3 contains 16 residues. Trimming cost V 3 bases and J 3 bases; bases outside gene matches: 5. Variable domain in full (rest from reference TRBV18 and TRBJ2-2): NAGVMQNPRHLVRRRGQEARLRCSPMKGHSHVYWYRQLPEEGLKFMVYLQKENIIDESGMPKERFSAEFPKEGPSILRIQQVVRGDSAAYFCASSPWTSEYTGELFFGEGSRLTVL.

This clonotype came up many times. V is TRBV24-1 and J is TRBJ2-7; D not certain. Germline CDR1 KGHDR, CDR2 SFDVKD. V gave up 5 bases and J gave up 4 bases, with 5 bases separating them. The CDR3 extends over 11 amino acids. CDR3 coding DNA: TGTGCCACCAGTGGGGGATACGAGCAGTACTTC. Residues: CATSGGYEQYF.

This clonotype was detected many times. The chain combines TRBV6-2 or TRBV6-3 with TRBJ2-7; 12 nucleotides line up with TRBD1. V gave up 5 bases and J gave up 0 bases; unmatched junction bases: 5. Germline CDR1 is MNHEY and CDR2 is SVGEGT. The CDR3 length is 16 residues. The CDR3 nucleotides are TGTGCCAGCAGTCCCGAGGGACAGGGGGCCTCCTACGAGCAGTACTTC. It translates to CASSPEGQGASYEQYF.

This clonotype was seen repeatedly, ten times or more. This sequence joins TRBV12-3 or TRBV12-4 and TRBJ1-1, with D possibly matching TRBD1 (6 bases). V lost 3 bases, J lost 5 bases, and 16 bases lay in between. The CDR3 covers 15 residues. The CDR3, as DNA: TGTGCCAGCAGTTTCGTTGGGGGGGCGGGTACTGAAGCTTTCTTT. This encodes CASSFVGGAGTEAFF.

The chain links TRBV28 to TRBJ2-7; 11 bases align to TRBD1. The CDR3 has 15 residues. Germline V gene sequence: CDR1 MDHEN, CDR2 SYDVKM. Trimming took 2 bases from V and 7 from J; bases not matched to a gene: 7. This CDR3 reads CASSLGQGATWEQYF. The CDR3, as DNA: TGTGCCAGCAGTTTAGGACAGGGGGCGACGTGGGAGCAGTACTTC. The whole variable domain, remainder taken from reference TRBV28 and TRBJ2-7, is DVKVTQSSRYLVKRTGEKVFLECVQDMDHENMFWYRQDPGLGLRLIYFSYDVKMKEKGDIPEGYSVSREKKERFSLILESASTNQTSMYLCASSLGQGATWEQYFGPGTRLTVT.

A remark on this clonotype: A junction boundary mismatches the germline segment, possibly from a read error. Here the CDR3 DNA reads TGTGCCAGCAGCCTCAACACCGGGGGGCTGTTTTTT. This sequence encodes CASSLNTGGLFF. The genes are TRBV11-2 and TRBJ2-2; TRBD2 might be the D (6 bases). This CDR3 has 12 amino acids. The germline V gene has CDR1 SGHAT and CDR2 FQNNGV.

This clonotype has at least ten counts. V and J are TRBV28 and TRBJ2-3, with TRBD2 as a possible D gene (5 bases). There are 15 residues in the CDR3. Germline-derived CDR1 and CDR2 are MDHEN and SYDVKM. The V end was cut by 3 bases, the J end by 2 bases, with 12 bases between. The CDR3: CASSLRAATTDTQYF. DNA of the CDR3: TGTGCCAGCAGTTTGAGGGCAGCTACCACAGATACGCAGTATTTT.

This clonotype was counted at least ten times. V gene TRBV3-1 combines with J gene TRBJ1-5; D not certain. CDR1 and CDR2 from the germline V gene are LGHDT and YNNKEL (reference sequence). The CDR3 loop spans 12 amino acids. The V gene lost 5 bases and the J gene lost 5 bases, with 7 bases spanning the gap. The DNA of the CDR3 is TGTGCCAGCAGCGGCCTCGATCAGCCCCAGCATTTT. Its protein is CASSGLDQPQHF.

This chain uses TRBV6-1 with TRBJ2-7; no reliable D call. CDR3 size: 14 residues. The V gene's germline CDR1 is MNHNS and CDR2 SASEGT. The germline V and J ends were trimmed by 4 bases and 6 bases, with 16 bases remaining between them. The CDR3 is CASSGQRSPREQYF. CDR3 DNA: TGTGCCAGCAGTGGCCAGCGCTCTCCTCGCGAGCAGTACTTC.

A few counts support this clonotype. J is TRBJ2-7 and V is TRBV9; D may correspond to TRBD1 or TRBD2 (5 bases each). Trimming left V 3 bases short and J 0 bases short, with 16 bases between. The germline gives CDR1 SGDLS, CDR2 YYNGEE. The CDR3 spans 16 residues. The CDR3 region is CASSADGTAVSYEQYF. For the CDR3, the DNA is TGTGCCAGCAGCGCGGACGGGACGGCTGTCTCCTACGAGCAGTACTTC.